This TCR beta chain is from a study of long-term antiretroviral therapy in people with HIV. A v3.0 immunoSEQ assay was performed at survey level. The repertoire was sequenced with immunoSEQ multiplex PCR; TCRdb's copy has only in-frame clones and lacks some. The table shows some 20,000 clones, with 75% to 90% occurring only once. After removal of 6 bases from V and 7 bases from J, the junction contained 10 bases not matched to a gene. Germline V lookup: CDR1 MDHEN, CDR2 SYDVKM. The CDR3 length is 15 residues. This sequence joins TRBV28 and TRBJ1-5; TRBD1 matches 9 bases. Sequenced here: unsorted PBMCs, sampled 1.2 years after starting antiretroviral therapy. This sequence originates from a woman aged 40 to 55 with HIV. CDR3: CASSPGQGGEQPQHF. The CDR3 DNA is TGTGCCAGCAGCCCGGGACAGGGAGGAGAGCAGCCCCAGCATTTT.